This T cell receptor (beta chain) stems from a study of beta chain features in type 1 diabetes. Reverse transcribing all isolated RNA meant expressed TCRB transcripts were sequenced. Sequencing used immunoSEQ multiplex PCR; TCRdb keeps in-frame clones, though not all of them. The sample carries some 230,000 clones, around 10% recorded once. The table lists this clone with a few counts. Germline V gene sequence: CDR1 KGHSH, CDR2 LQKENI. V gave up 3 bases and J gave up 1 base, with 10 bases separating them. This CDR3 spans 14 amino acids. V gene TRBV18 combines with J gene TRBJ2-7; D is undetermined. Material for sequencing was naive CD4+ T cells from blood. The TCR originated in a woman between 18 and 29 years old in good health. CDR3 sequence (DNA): TGTGCCAGCTCACCGATTGGCCAGTCCTACGAGCAGTACTTC. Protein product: CASSPIGQSYEQYF. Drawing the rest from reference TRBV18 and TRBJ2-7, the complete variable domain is NAGVMQNPRHLVRRRGQEARLRCSPMKGHSHVYWYRQLPEEGLKFMVYLQKENIIDESGMPKERFSAEFPKEGPSILRIQQVVRGDSAAYFCASSPIGQSYEQYFGPGTRLTVT.